The 18 T cell receptor beta chains below come from one sample, sequenced in a study of CD8 T cells in ankylosing spondylitis. Whole-study findings and limits: A motif of 7 to 9 highly homologous TCR beta variants was seen as apparently characteristic of ankylosing spondylitis blood.

No antigen is known for these receptors. TCRdb re-called the 5' RACE reads through MiXCR, storing one row per CDR3 protein. The sample lists about 540,000 distinct CDR3 sequences; about an eighth were seen once. The sample consisted of blood, either unsorted or a sorted T cell fraction (not recorded which). These receptors were obtained from a male donor with ankylosing spondylitis.

The chain employs TRBV20-1 and TRBJ2-3; D is possibly TRBD1 or TRBD2 (6 bases each). Germline CDR1 reads DFQATT; CDR2 reads SNEGSKA (reference sequence). The CDR3 length is 13 residues. V lost 4 bases to trimming and J lost 1 base, with 9 bases between them. The CDR3 bases are TGCAGTGCTAAGGAGGGGGGCACAGATACGCAGTATTTT. Translated, it gives CSAKEGGTDTQYF.

This clonotype was recorded at least ten times. The chain carries TRBV29-1 and TRBJ2-3, with TRBD1 matching 7 bases. The CDR3 covers 12 residues. V lost 7 bases and J lost 3; bases outside the gene matches: 4. Germline CDR1 and CDR2: SQVTM and ANQGSEA. The DNA for the CDR3 is TGCAGCGGGCAACAGGGGACAGATACGCAGTATTTT. The encoded protein is CSGQQGTDTQYF.

The V gene is TRBV24-1, the J gene TRBJ2-1; D not resolved. Germline V gene data show CDR1 as KGHDR and CDR2 as SFDVKD. The CDR3 extends over 11 amino acids. V lost 5 bases and J lost 7, with 5 bases in between. For the CDR3, the DNA is TGTGCCACCAGTGTGGCGAATGAGCAGTTCTTC. It specifies CATSVANEQFF.

This clonotype occurred many times. The chain employs TRBV5-1 and TRBJ2-1; D unresolved. This CDR3 region has 11 residues. Trimming shortened V by 1 base and J by 5 bases, and 1 base separated the two germline ends. Germline V lookup: CDR1 SGHRS, CDR2 YFSETQ. The CDR3 loop reads CASSLHNEQFF. In DNA, the CDR3 is TGCGCCAGCAGCTTGCACAATGAGCAGTTCTTC.

The sample holds a few counts of this clonotype. This chain uses TRBV11-1 with TRBJ1-2; the D is unclear. Germline-derived CDR1 and CDR2 are SGHAT and FQDESV (reference sequence). The V end lost 2 bases, the J end lost 2 bases, and 21 bases lay between the germline ends. The CDR3 consists of 18 residues. The CDR3 sequence: CASSLRRVKVTRNYGYTF. The CDR3 nucleotides are TGTGCCAGCAGCTTAAGGCGGGTCAAGGTAACGAGGAACTATGGCTACACCTTC.

This clonotype was found a few times. The gene calls are TRBV20-1 and TRBJ1-1; no definite D call. CDR1 is DFQATT and CDR2 is SNEGSKA in the germline V gene (reference sequence). The germline V and J ends were trimmed by 4 bases and 3 bases, with 15 bases remaining between them. The CDR3 runs to 14 residues. The CDR3 reads CSATRSWADTEAFF. CDR3 DNA: TGCAGTGCTACACGAAGCTGGGCCGACACTGAAGCTTTCTTT.

The chain's CDR3 is CATSDPTIGKTSNTGELFF. The CDR3 nucleotides are TGTGCCACCAGTGACCCTACAATCGGCAAGACGTCCAACACCGGGGAGCTGTTTTTT. The chain employs TRBV24-1 and TRBJ2-2, with D uncertain. The CDR3 covers 19 residues. V was pared by 4 bases and J by 2 bases, with 22 bases between. The germline gives CDR1 KGHDR, CDR2 SFDVKD.

The chain uses TRBV24-1 and TRBJ2-1; 15 nucleotides match TRBD2. Germline V lookup: CDR1 KGHDR, CDR2 SFDVKD. The CDR3 has 17 residues. With 2 bases clipped from V and 7 bases from J, the junction kept 5 bases outside the gene matches. CDR3 sequence: CATSDWRGTSGRNEQFF. The CDR3 DNA is TGTGCCACCAGTGATTGGAGGGGGACTAGCGGGAGGAATGAGCAGTTCTTC.

There are a few counts of this clonotype. This chain links TRBV3-1 with TRBJ1-3, with unresolved D. Trimming removed 1 base from V and 4 bases from J, with 8 bases in between. Germline CDR1 reads LGHDT; CDR2 reads YNNKEL (reference sequence). CDR3 length: 14 residues. The CDR3 sequence is CASSQGGDGNTIYF. The CDR3 nucleotides are TGTGCCAGCAGCCAAGGGGGTGACGGAAACACCATATATTTT. The full variable domain, in which reference TRBV3-1 and TRBJ1-3 provide the parts outside the CDR3, is DTAVSQTPKYLVTQMGNDKSIKCEQNLGHDTMYWYKQDSKKFLKIMFSYNNKELIINETVPNRFSPKSPDKAHLNLHINSLELGDSAVYFCASSQGGDGNTIYFGEGSWLTVV.

This clonotype showed up just a few times. J is TRBJ2-3 and V is TRBV12-3 or TRBV12-4; D is unclear. The V end lost 6 bases, the J end lost 2 bases, and 12 bases lay between the germline ends. This CDR3 contains 14 residues. As DNA, the CDR3 is TGTGCCAGCAGCCCCATAGGAGACACAGATACGCAGTATTTT. It translates to CASSPIGDTDTQYF.

This clonotype was seen many times. This chain joins TRBV5-1 and TRBJ1-1; D not resolved. This CDR3 comprises 15 residues. The germline gives CDR1 SGHRS, CDR2 YFSETQ. The V end was cut by 0 bases, the J end by 6 bases, with 15 bases between. The CDR3 here is CASSLVAGFRSEAFF. The CDR3 coding sequence is TGCGCCAGCAGCTTGGTTGCCGGTTTTAGATCTGAAGCTTTCTTT.

The rearrangement uses TRBV11-1 and TRBJ2-3; no firm D call. The CDR3 is 14 residues long. In germline, CDR1 is SGHAT, CDR2 FQDESV (reference sequence). The V end was cut by 5 bases, the J end by 0 bases, with 9 bases between. The CDR3 bases are TGTGCCAGCAGCGAGGATTTTAGCACAGATACGCAGTATTTT. Its protein product is CASSEDFSTDTQYF.

This clonotype was seen a handful of times. One junction end does not reproduce the germline sequence, and a read error may be involved. This chain joins TRBV5-5 and TRBJ1-4; D not certain. Looked up from germline, CDR1 is SGHKS and CDR2 is YYEKEE (reference sequence). The CDR3 runs 15 residues. CDR3 DNA: TGTGCCAGCAGCTTGGGGGCAGCCCTCAATGAACAACTGTTTTTT. It yields the protein CASSLGAALNEQLFF.

The V and J genes are TRBV4-2 and TRBJ2-5, with 7 bases matching TRBD1. The CDR3 covers 15 residues. The germline CDR1 and CDR2 sequences are LGHNA and YNFKEQ. Unmatched junction bases numbered 10, after V lost 4 bases and J lost 5 bases. This chain's CDR3 is CASSPTGALRETQYF. The CDR3 DNA reads as TGTGCCAGCAGCCCCACAGGGGCGTTAAGGGAGACCCAGTACTTC.

This clonotype was seen a few times. The CDR3 loop is CASSPTGGKGNTEAFF. The CDR3 DNA is TGTGCCAGCAGCCCTACAGGGGGGAAGGGGAACACTGAAGCTTTCTTT. The J gene is TRBJ1-1, the V gene TRBV7-2; 8 bases align to TRBD1. The germline V gene encodes CDR1 SGHTA and CDR2 FQGNSA. V lost 5 bases to trimming and J lost 1 base; unmatched junction nucleotides: 9. The CDR3 sequence is 16 residues long. Full variable domain (rest looked up from reference TRBV7-2 and TRBJ1-1): GAGVSQSPSNKVTEKGKDVELRCDPISGHTALYWYRQSLGQGLEFLIYFQGNSAPDKSGLPSDRFSAERTGGSVSTLTIQRTQQEDSAVYLCASSPTGGKGNTEAFFGQGTRLTVV.

This clonotype has more than one count but fewer than ten. The rearrangement uses TRBV3-1 and TRBJ2-1, with D maybe TRBD2 (7 bases). Germline lookup yields CDR1 LGHDT and CDR2 YNNKEL (reference sequence). CDR3 length: 14 amino acids. Deletions cut 1 base from V and 9 bases from J, with 13 bases between. CDR3 sequence reads: CASSQGRGGGEQFF. CDR3 coding DNA: TGTGCCAGCAGCCAAGGCAGGGGCGGGGGTGAGCAGTTCTTC.

The table lists this clonotype with a count of one. This rearrangement joins TRBV3-1 to TRBJ2-3; TRBD2 aligns across 10 bases. The CDR3 has 15 amino acids. V was pared by 1 base and J by 9 bases, with 7 bases of the junction left unmatched. The germline V gene encodes CDR1 LGHDT and CDR2 YNNKEL (reference sequence). CDR3 residues: CASSQGLAGSATQYF. CDR3 nucleotide sequence: TGTGCCAGCAGCCAAGGACTAGCGGGTTCCGCGACGCAGTATTTT.

A few counts support this clonotype. The rearrangement uses TRBV15 and TRBJ1-2; 7 bases line up with TRBD1. With 3 bases clipped from V and 6 bases from J, the junction kept 4 bases outside the gene matches. The CDR3 covers 13 residues. Per germline, CDR1 LNHNV and CDR2 YYDKDF (reference sequence). The CDR3 DNA is TGTGCCACCAGCAGGCAGGGGGAGCATGGCTACACCTTC. This encodes CATSRQGEHGYTF.